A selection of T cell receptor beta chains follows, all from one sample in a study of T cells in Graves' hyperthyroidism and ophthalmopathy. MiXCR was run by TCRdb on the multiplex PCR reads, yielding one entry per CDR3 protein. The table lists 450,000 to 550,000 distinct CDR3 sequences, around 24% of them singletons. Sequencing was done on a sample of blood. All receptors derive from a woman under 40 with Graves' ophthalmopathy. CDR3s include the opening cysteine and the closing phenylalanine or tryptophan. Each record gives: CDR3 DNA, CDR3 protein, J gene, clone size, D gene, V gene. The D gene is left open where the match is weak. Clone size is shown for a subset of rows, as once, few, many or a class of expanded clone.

CDR3nt: TGTGCCAGCAGTTTCCAGGGGGCGCGCACCGGGGAGCTGTTTTTT
CDR3aa: CASSFQGARTGELFF
j_gene: TRBJ2-2
abundance: few
d_gene: TRBD1
v_gene: TRBV12-3/TRBV12-4

CDR3nt: TGTGCCAGCAGCTTAGTAGCGGGGGGGGCAGATACGCAGTATTTT
CDR3aa: CASSLVAGGADTQYF
j_gene: TRBJ2-3
abundance: many
d_gene: TRBD2
v_gene: TRBV11-2

CDR3nt: TGTGCCACCAGTGATGGAGGCGTAAACTATGGCTACACCTTC
CDR3aa: CATSDGGVNYGYTF
j_gene: TRBJ1-2
abundance: NA
d_gene: NA
v_gene: TRBV24-1

CDR3nt: TGTGCCAGCCGCCCACGGGGATCGGGGCAGCCCCAGCATTTT
CDR3aa: CASRPRGSGQPQHF
j_gene: TRBJ1-5
abundance: few
d_gene: NA
v_gene: TRBV12-3/TRBV12-4

CDR3nt: TGCAGTGCTCCCCTGACCAGGAACACCGGGGAGCTGTTTTTT
CDR3aa: CSAPLTRNTGELFF
j_gene: TRBJ2-2
abundance: NA
d_gene: NA
v_gene: TRBV20-1

CDR3nt: TGTGCCAGCGCGACAGGGGATTCCATCTACGAGCAGTACTTC
CDR3aa: CASATGDSIYEQYF
j_gene: TRBJ2-7
abundance: many
d_gene: TRBD1
v_gene: TRBV27

CDR3nt: TGTGCCAGCAGCGCCAGGGCCTTGGGCTACGAGCAGTACTTC
CDR3aa: CASSARALGYEQYF
j_gene: TRBJ2-7
abundance: many
d_gene: NA
v_gene: TRBV7-2

CDR3nt: TGTGCCACCAGCAGTTCCCGGGGACACCTAGACGCCTACGAGCAGTACTTC
CDR3aa: CATSSSRGHLDAYEQYF
j_gene: TRBJ2-7
abundance: NA
d_gene: NA
v_gene: TRBV15

CDR3nt: TGTGCCAGCAGTGAAAAAACAGGGGGCCACGGCTACACCTTC
CDR3aa: CASSEKTGGHGYTF
j_gene: TRBJ1-2
abundance: many
d_gene: TRBD1
v_gene: TRBV6-4

CDR3nt: TGCGCCAGCAGCTCCGGGACTAGCGGGAGCGGAGAGACCCAGTACTTC
CDR3aa: CASSSGTSGSGETQYF
j_gene: TRBJ2-5
abundance: NA
d_gene: TRBD2
v_gene: TRBV5-1

CDR3nt: TGCAGTGCCACGTTAAACACCGGGGAGCTGTTTTTT
CDR3aa: CSATLNTGELFF
j_gene: TRBJ2-2
abundance: many
d_gene: NA
v_gene: TRBV20-1

CDR3nt: TGTGCCAGCTCCTGGCTGGGCTTTCCGAACACTGAAGCTTTCTTT
CDR3aa: CASSWLGFPNTEAFF
j_gene: TRBJ1-1
abundance: NA
d_gene: NA
v_gene: TRBV28

CDR3nt: TGTGCCAGCAGTTTACTCAAGACCGGTAGCACCGGGGAGCTGTTTTTT
CDR3aa: CASSLLKTGSTGELFF
j_gene: TRBJ2-2
abundance: many
d_gene: NA
v_gene: TRBV12-3/TRBV12-4

CDR3nt: TGTGCCAGCAGGAGAGAGGGACAGGACAATCAGCCCCAGCATTTT
CDR3aa: CASRREGQDNQPQHF
j_gene: TRBJ1-5
abundance: NA
d_gene: TRBD1
v_gene: TRBV6-1

CDR3nt: TGTGCCAGCACCGAGGTTAGAGTTGGGGAGACCCAGTACTTC
CDR3aa: CASTEVRVGETQYF
j_gene: TRBJ2-5
abundance: NA
d_gene: NA
v_gene: TRBV6-1

CDR3nt: TGCGCCAGCAGCCGGGGGGGGCTACTTGAAGCTTTCTTT
CDR3aa: CASSRGGLLEAFF
j_gene: TRBJ1-1
abundance: NA
d_gene: NA
v_gene: TRBV4-1

CDR3nt: TGTGCCAGCAGTTTTCCCCCGGGGGCGGGCACCGGGGAGCTGTTTTTT
CDR3aa: CASSFPPGAGTGELFF
j_gene: TRBJ2-2
abundance: few
d_gene: NA
v_gene: TRBV27

CDR3nt: TGCAGTGCTAGAACAGGGTTGACGTACGAGCAGTACTTC
CDR3aa: CSARTGLTYEQYF
j_gene: TRBJ2-7
abundance: many
d_gene: NA
v_gene: TRBV20-1

CDR3nt: TGTGCCAGCTCACCACCTTCGTCAGAGACCCAGTACTTC
CDR3aa: CASSPPSSETQYF
j_gene: TRBJ2-5
abundance: many
d_gene: NA
v_gene: TRBV18

CDR3nt: TGTGCCAGCACTGCCCCCGGGACAGGGGACTACGAGCAGTACTTC
CDR3aa: CASTAPGTGDYEQYF
j_gene: TRBJ2-7
abundance: many
d_gene: TRBD1
v_gene: TRBV28

CDR3nt: TGTGCCAGCAGTTCCGGGGACCGCCTTAATGAAAAACTGTTTTTT
CDR3aa: CASSSGDRLNEKLFF
j_gene: TRBJ1-4
abundance: NA
d_gene: NA
v_gene: TRBV27

CDR3nt: TGCAGTGCTAGCAGGGGCCTACGGGATTCACCCCTCCACTTT
CDR3aa: CSASRGLRDSPLHF
j_gene: TRBJ1-6
abundance: many
d_gene: NA
v_gene: TRBV20-1

CDR3nt: TGTGCCAGCAGCGTTCTTGACAGGGGGTGGTCCGGGGAGCTGTTTTTT
CDR3aa: CASSVLDRGWSGELFF
j_gene: TRBJ2-2
abundance: NA
d_gene: TRBD1
v_gene: TRBV9

CDR3nt: TGTGCCAGCTCACCAAGGTCAGGGGGTTACGAGCAGTACTTC
CDR3aa: CASSPRSGGYEQYF
j_gene: TRBJ2-7
abundance: many
d_gene: TRBD1
v_gene: TRBV18

CDR3nt: TGTGCCAGCAGCTTACCAGGGAGCAATCAGCCCCAGCATTTT
CDR3aa: CASSLPGSNQPQHF
j_gene: TRBJ1-5
abundance: many
d_gene: NA
v_gene: TRBV7-2

CDR3nt: TGTGCCACCAGCAGAGTCGTACGGGACAATCAGCCCCAGCATTTT
CDR3aa: CATSRVVRDNQPQHF
j_gene: TRBJ1-5
abundance: NA
d_gene: NA
v_gene: TRBV15

CDR3nt: TGTGCCAGCAGTGAATTCAACAGGGGAGACTATGGCTACACCTTC
CDR3aa: CASSEFNRGDYGYTF
j_gene: TRBJ1-2
abundance: many
d_gene: TRBD1
v_gene: TRBV6-1

CDR3nt: TGTGCCTGGAGTGAACAGGGGGCTTATACTGAAGCTTTCTTT
CDR3aa: CAWSEQGAYTEAFF
j_gene: TRBJ1-1
abundance: NA
d_gene: TRBD1
v_gene: TRBV30

CDR3nt: TGTGCCAGCAGCCAAGGTCTCGTTAAAGACACCATATATTTT
CDR3aa: CASSQGLVKDTIYF
j_gene: TRBJ1-3
abundance: many
d_gene: NA
v_gene: TRBV4-2

CDR3nt: TGTGCCAGCAGTCCTCTACAGGGGTACTACACCTTC
CDR3aa: CASSPLQGYYTF
j_gene: TRBJ1-2
abundance: many
d_gene: TRBD1
v_gene: TRBV6-1

CDR3nt: TGCAGTGCATCAAACAGGGGTTCCTACGAGCAGTACTTC
CDR3aa: CSASNRGSYEQYF
j_gene: TRBJ2-7
abundance: NA
d_gene: TRBD1
v_gene: TRBV20-1

CDR3nt: TGCAGTGCAGCAGCAAACACTGAAGCTTTCTTT
CDR3aa: CSAAANTEAFF
j_gene: TRBJ1-1
abundance: NA
d_gene: NA
v_gene: TRBV20-1

CDR3nt: TGCGCCAGCAGCTACCAGGGTGGCTATGGCTACACCTTC
CDR3aa: CASSYQGGYGYTF
j_gene: TRBJ1-2
abundance: many
d_gene: NA
v_gene: TRBV5-1

CDR3nt: TGTGCCAGCAGCACCGGAGGGACCGGAGGGCAGCCCCAGCATTTT
CDR3aa: CASSTGGTGGQPQHF
j_gene: TRBJ1-5
abundance: many
d_gene: NA
v_gene: TRBV12-3/TRBV12-4

CDR3nt: TGCGCCAGCAGCCAAGATTACAGGGTTCATGGCTACACCTTC
CDR3aa: CASSQDYRVHGYTF
j_gene: TRBJ1-2
abundance: NA
d_gene: NA
v_gene: TRBV4-1

CDR3nt: TGTGCCAGCGGACAGGGCATCAGCAATCAGCCCCAGCGTTTT
CDR3aa: CASGQGISNQPQRF
j_gene: TRBJ1-5
abundance: NA
d_gene: TRBD1
v_gene: TRBV6-2/TRBV6-3

CDR3nt: TGTGCCAGCAGTTACTCGATCGGCAGGGTCGAACCCCAGCATTTT
CDR3aa: CASSYSIGRVEPQHF
j_gene: TRBJ1-5
abundance: many
d_gene: NA
v_gene: TRBV6-5

CDR3nt: TGTGCCAGCAGTTACCGGGACAGGGGGTTCACTGAAGCTTTCTTT
CDR3aa: CASSYRDRGFTEAFF
j_gene: TRBJ1-1
abundance: NA
d_gene: TRBD1
v_gene: TRBV12-3/TRBV12-4

CDR3nt: TGTGCCAGCAGTTATCGGGGGGTGGATGGCTACACCTTC
CDR3aa: CASSYRGVDGYTF
j_gene: TRBJ1-2
abundance: NA
d_gene: NA
v_gene: TRBV6-5

CDR3nt: TGTGCCAGCAAGGCTTGGACCGGGACAGGGAATCAGCCCCAGCATTTT
CDR3aa: CASKAWTGTGNQPQHF
j_gene: TRBJ1-5
abundance: few
d_gene: TRBD1
v_gene: TRBV28

CDR3nt: TGTGCCATCAGTGAGTCGATAATGGGGGGTACGTCCTACGAGCAGTACTTC
CDR3aa: CAISESIMGGTSYEQYF
j_gene: TRBJ2-7
abundance: few
d_gene: NA
v_gene: TRBV10-3

CDR3nt: TGTGCCAGCAGCTTAGGGGAATACGGCTACACCTTC
CDR3aa: CASSLGEYGYTF
j_gene: TRBJ1-2
abundance: many
d_gene: NA
v_gene: TRBV7-2

CDR3nt: TGTGCCAGCAGCACACCGGGACAGCAAAATGGCTACACCTTC
CDR3aa: CASSTPGQQNGYTF
j_gene: TRBJ1-2
abundance: many
d_gene: TRBD1
v_gene: TRBV11-2

CDR3nt: TGTGCCAGCAGCCAAGCCTCGAGGGCCTTTAGAAACACCATATATTTT
CDR3aa: CASSQASRAFRNTIYF
j_gene: TRBJ1-3
abundance: NA
d_gene: NA
v_gene: TRBV14

CDR3nt: TGTGCCAGCAGCTTATTGTCGGGTGGGGGAACCGACACTGAAGCTTTCTTT
CDR3aa: CASSLLSGGGTDTEAFF
j_gene: TRBJ1-1
abundance: many
d_gene: NA
v_gene: TRBV11-1

CDR3nt: TGTGCCATCCCCAGGACAGGGGACTATGGCTACACCTTC
CDR3aa: CAIPRTGDYGYTF
j_gene: TRBJ1-2
abundance: many
d_gene: TRBD1
v_gene: TRBV28

CDR3nt: TGTGCCATCAGTGCCCTAGCGGGGGAGGAGACCCAGTACTTC
CDR3aa: CAISALAGEETQYF
j_gene: TRBJ2-5
abundance: few
d_gene: TRBD2
v_gene: TRBV10-3

CDR3nt: TGTGCCAGCAGTGCGGGGTCCCAGCCCCAGCATTTT
CDR3aa: CASSAGSQPQHF
j_gene: TRBJ1-5
abundance: NA
d_gene: NA
v_gene: TRBV2

CDR3nt: TGTGCCATCCGTGATGTCCCCCAGGAGACCCAGTACTTC
CDR3aa: CAIRDVPQETQYF
j_gene: TRBJ2-5
abundance: many
d_gene: NA
v_gene: TRBV28

CDR3nt: TGTGCCAGCAGTTTATACGCGAGCGGGGGCACTGAAGCTTTCTTT
CDR3aa: CASSLYASGGTEAFF
j_gene: TRBJ1-1
abundance: many
d_gene: NA
v_gene: TRBV28

CDR3nt: TGTGCCGGGGGGACAGGAGTAAATTCACCCCTCCACTTT
CDR3aa: CAGGTGVNSPLHF
j_gene: TRBJ1-6
abundance: NA
d_gene: TRBD1
v_gene: TRBV2

CDR3nt: TGTGCCACCTCCATAACAGGGGAATCCTACGAGCAGTACTTC
CDR3aa: CATSITGESYEQYF
j_gene: TRBJ2-7
abundance: many
d_gene: TRBD1
v_gene: TRBV27

CDR3nt: TGTGCCAGCAGCTTAGAGAGAACAGGTCTTGGAGCTTTCTTT
CDR3aa: CASSLERTGLGAFF
j_gene: TRBJ1-1
abundance: NA
d_gene: NA
v_gene: TRBV7-2